The sequence of this T cell receptor (beta chain) was determined in a study of neurological immune-mediated disorders (dated by TCRdb to between 2018 and 2021). About the investigation overall: Peripheral blood TCR-beta repertoires from patients with HTLV-I-associated myelopathy (HAM/TSP), patients with multiple sclerosis, and healthy controls were compared in the study using UMI-based sequencing. The roughly 99 TCR-beta libraries covered PBMC samples along with longitudinal samples, technical triplicates, and paired sorted CD4+ and CD8+ T-cell subsets. Of the 65 to 70 subjects in the cohort, some 14 were HAM/TSP patients, about 34 were multiple sclerosis patients, and approximately 20 were healthy controls. Here is what the overall study found, with its caveats: Across subjects, expanded clones never shared an identical CDR3 amino acid sequence, which suggests that the TCR-beta repertoires in every group were private. TCR clonal expansion was greatest in HAM/TSP patients and smallest in MS patients, who ranked below even healthy controls.

Blood bank volunteers in Maryland, USA served as the healthy controls. Libraries from unsorted PBMCs were made from 2 million PBMCs kept in RNAlater at -80 degrees C until RNA extraction. Peripheral blood underwent Ficoll-Hypaque density gradient centrifugation to isolate PBMCs, which were then cryopreserved in liquid nitrogen. cDNA synthesis used template-switch 5'RACE with a primer carrying a 10-nucleotide random unique molecular identifier tagging each TCR transcript. Each sequencing run produced over 160 million TCR-beta sequences covering 15-18 subjects. Total RNA was extracted with the RNeasy kit. The KAPA Real-time Library Amplification kit was used to amplify TCR-beta VDJ regions with primers targeting the TCR constant region and the 5'RACE anchor. Sample indexes and Illumina adaptors were added in a first PCR, and a second PCR then increased library yield. After Ampure bead purification, the TCR product of roughly 650 bp was size-selected on a 2% E-gel SizeSelection system. Before pooling, library quality was assessed on a Bioanalyzer, concentration was determined with Qubit, and library quantification was performed with the Kapa Library Quantification kit. An Illumina HiSeq 2500 was used to sequence the libraries paired-end at 2 x 150 bp. To increase sequence diversity, roughly 25-31% phiX was spiked into each library pool. In the source study's methods: Quality-filtered reads were processed with the UMI-based MiGEC pipeline, which removed over 85% of raw TCR sequences during error correction. VDJ genes were aligned to IMGT germline references, and clonotypes were defined by unique CDR3 amino acid sequence plus V-J genes. Clonal expansion, Shannon diversity and CDR3 relatedness (CalcPairwiseDistances, ClusterSamples) were evaluated with VDJtools, and phylogenetic trees were built with CLCbio workbench. A clone was classed as expanded if it had 8 or more unique UMIs, a cutoff based on coefficient-of-variation modelling across technical triplicates. TCRdb reprocessing: public reads trimmed at Q25 with fastp, clones called with MiXCR, in-frame beta chains kept. Entries that share a CDR3 protein sequence are merged under the most common genes and DNA. TCRdb, not the authors, supplied the V and J calls. The table for this sample lists roughly 80,000 distinct CDR3 sequences; roughly 15% of them were counted only once. 15% to 19% of the sample rests with the top ten.

V and J are trimmed by 2 bases and 4 bases, and the gene matches miss 7 bases of the junction. From its cysteine to its phenylalanine, the CDR3 spans 16 amino acids. Only the CDR3 region is kept as DNA, spanning 48 bases read in frame from base 1. CDR1 and CDR2, looked up from the germline V gene, are SGHNT and YENEEA. This clonotype was counted ten times or more. The target of this receptor is not known. It has no much larger one-base neighbor in the sample; base qualities were not kept. This sequence uses TRBV11-3 and TRBJ2-3, with 9 junctional bases fitting TRBD1. The TCR sequence derives from a woman between 35 and 50 years old in good health. The specimen was PBMCs. The CDR3 reads as follows: CASSLRTGTGSDTQYF. The DNA reads TGTGCCAGCAGCTTAAGGACCGGGACAGGGTCAGATACGCAGTATTTT.